Sequencing of this T cell receptor (beta chain) was carried out in a study of T cell responses to AZD1222 COVID-19 vaccine. Study observations and caveats: Repertoire sampling was restricted to post-peak T cell response timepoints. The breadth and depth of Spike-specific TCRs increased once two AZD1222 doses had been given. Epitopes outside B.1.351 and B.1.1.7 mutated regions reportedly drew nearly half of spike TCRs.

Clones were sequenced by immunoSEQ multiplex PCR, and TCRdb holds only the in-frame ones, with some missing. This sample carries roughly 120,000 clones, under 90% of them seen once, and the ten largest clones take roughly 4.2%. This CDR3 contains 14 residues. Germline lookup yields CDR1 MNHEY and CDR2 SVGAGI. The germline V and J ends were trimmed by 7 bases and 3 bases, with 16 bases remaining between them. A note on this clone: As yet, its antigen is unknown.

This chain uses TRBV6-5 with TRBJ2-7; D may be TRBD1 (5 bases). The source was peripheral blood, collected on day 0 of AZD1222 vaccination. The TCR sequence derives from an adult in good health. The CDR3 sequence: CASTEGPGRYEQYF. The CDR3 region has the DNA TGTGCCAGCACCGAAGGACCAGGGCGCTACGAGCAGTACTTC.